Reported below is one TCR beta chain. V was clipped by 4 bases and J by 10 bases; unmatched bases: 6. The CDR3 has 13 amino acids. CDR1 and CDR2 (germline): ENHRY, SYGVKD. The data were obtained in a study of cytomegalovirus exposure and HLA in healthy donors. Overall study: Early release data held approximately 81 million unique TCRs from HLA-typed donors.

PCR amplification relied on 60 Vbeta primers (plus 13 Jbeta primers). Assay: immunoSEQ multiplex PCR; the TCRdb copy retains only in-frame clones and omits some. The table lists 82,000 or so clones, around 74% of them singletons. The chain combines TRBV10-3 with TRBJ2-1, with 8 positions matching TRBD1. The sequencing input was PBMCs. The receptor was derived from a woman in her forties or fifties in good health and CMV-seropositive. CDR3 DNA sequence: TGTGCCATCAGTGGGGGACAGGTTGGGGAGCAGTTCTTC. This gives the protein CAISGGQVGEQFF.